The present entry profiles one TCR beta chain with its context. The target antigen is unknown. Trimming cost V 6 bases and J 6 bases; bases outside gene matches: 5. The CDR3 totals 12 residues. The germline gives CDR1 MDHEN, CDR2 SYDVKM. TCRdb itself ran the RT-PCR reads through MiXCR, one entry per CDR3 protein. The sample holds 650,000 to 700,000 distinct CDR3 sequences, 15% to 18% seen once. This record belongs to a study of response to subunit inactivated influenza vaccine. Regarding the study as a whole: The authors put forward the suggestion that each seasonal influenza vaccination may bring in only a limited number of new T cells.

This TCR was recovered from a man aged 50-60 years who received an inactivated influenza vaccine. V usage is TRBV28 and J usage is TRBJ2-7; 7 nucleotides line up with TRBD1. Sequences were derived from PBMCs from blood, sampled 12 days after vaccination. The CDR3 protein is CASSEQGIEQYF. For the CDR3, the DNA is TGTGCCAGCAGCGAACAGGGGATCGAGCAGTACTTC.